These T cell receptor beta chains were read from a single sample in a study of blood T cell repertoires in COVID-19. Measured with immunoSEQ multiplex PCR; TCRdb has only the in-frame clones, and not every one. The data show about 200,000 clones, roughly 77% seen once. Sample: peripheral blood. The receptors originated from a woman aged 35 to 49 with COVID-19, enrolled during active disease. Each CDR3 is given with its conserved first and last residue. A D gene is named only where the DNA matches it firmly. Expanded clones are given a class, and other clones once, few, many or no size at all.

.	TRBV19	.	TRBJ2-1	TGTGCCAGTACCCTGACCCACGGGGGCTCCTACAATGAGCAGTTCTTC	CASTLTHGGSYNEQFF
.	TRBV29-1	.	TRBJ1-2	TGCAGCGTTGGCGCAGGATCCTATGGCTACACCTTC	CSVGAGSYGYTF
.	TRBV5-1	TRBD1	TRBJ2-7	TGCGCCAGCAGTTTCACAGGGGGCCCCCCCTACGAGCAGTACTTC	CASSFTGGPPYEQYF
.	TRBV18	.	TRBJ2-7	TGTGCCAGCTCGCCACAGAGCTACGAGCAGTACTTC	CASSPQSYEQYF
.	TRBV25-1	TRBD1	TRBJ1-5	TGTGCCAGTCAGGGTTGGACAGGTCATCAGCCCCAGCATTTT	CASQGWTGHQPQHF
.	TRBV4-1	TRBD1	TRBJ2-7	TGCGCCAGCAGCCCAGGGGACAGAAATTACGAGCAGTACTTC	CASSPGDRNYEQYF
.	TRBV27	.	TRBJ2-7	TGTGCCAGCCGCCGCGTTCAGGGGGAGCAGTACTTC	CASRRVQGEQYF
once	TRBV5-8	TRBD2	TRBJ2-7	TGTGCCAGCAGCTACGCTTTTACGGGACTAGAAGTCTACGAGCAGTACTTC	CASSYAFTGLEVYEQYF
.	TRBV10-3	.	TRBJ1-4	TGTGCCATCAGCTCAGGGCCCGGTGAAAAACTGTTTTTT	CAISSGPGEKLFF
.	TRBV7-2	.	TRBJ2-5	TGTGCCAGCAGCTTAACGCGAGGGGAGACCCAGTACTTC	CASSLTRGETQYF
.	TRBV7-9	.	TRBJ1-2	TGTGCCAGCAGCTTAGGAGGAGCTAACTATGGCTACACCTTC	CASSLGGANYGYTF
.	TRBV5-6	TRBD1	TRBJ2-7	TGTGCCAGCAGCTTGGGTTGGGGGACAGGGACCTACGAGCAGTACTTC	CASSLGWGTGTYEQYF
few	TRBV18	.	TRBJ1-1	TGTGCCAGCTCAGCGGCAGCAATATCGAACACTGAAGCTTTCTTT	CASSAAAISNTEAFF
.	TRBV2	.	TRBJ1-2	TGTGCCAGCAGTGAACCGGGGAACTATGGCTACACCTTC	CASSEPGNYGYTF
.	TRBV30	.	TRBJ1-1	TGTGCCTGGAGCAGAGGCCTAGACACTGAAGCTTTCTTT	CAWSRGLDTEAFF
.	TRBV27	.	TRBJ1-2	TGTGCCAGCAGTTCGACAGGACCTGGAGGCTATGGCTACACCTTC	CASSSTGPGGYGYTF
.	TRBV7-7	TRBD1	TRBJ2-7	TGTGCCAGCAGCCCCAGGACAGGGACGGCCGAGCAGTACTTC	CASSPRTGTAEQYF
.	TRBV21-1	.	TRBJ2-1	TGTGCCAGCAAGAGTAGCGCGAGCTCCTACAATGAGCAGTTCTTC	CASKSSASSYNEQFF
.	TRBV25-1	.	TRBJ2-1	TGTGCCAGCAGTGGGGAACGGGGGAGCTCCTACAATGAGCAGTTCTTC	CASSGERGSSYNEQFF
.	TRBV7-9	TRBD1	TRBJ2-2	TGTGCCAGCAGCTTTACAGGGGCGAGTATTTCCACCGGGGAGCTGTTTTTT	CASSFTGASISTGELFF
.	TRBV27	.	TRBJ2-5	TGTGCCAGCATTTATGTTCCGGTCCAAGTAATAGAGACCCAGTACTTC	CASIYVPVQVIETQYF
.	TRBV9	TRBD1	TRBJ2-7	TGTGCCAGCACCCAGGGACAGGGTGGGGAGCAGTACTTC	CASTQGQGGEQYF
.	TRBV5-6	.	TRBJ2-3	TGTGCCAGCAGCGAACAGGGGCGGGGAGATACGCAGTATTTT	CASSEQGRGDTQYF
.	TRBV6-6	TRBD2	TRBJ2-1	TGTGCCAGCAGTTACTCGGGGGGGACGAAGGGTAATGAGCAGTTCTTC	CASSYSGGTKGNEQFF
.	TRBV3-1/TRBV3-2	.	TRBJ1-1	TGTGCCAGCAGCCCCAGGGAAAACACTGAAGCTTTCTTT	CASSPRENTEAFF
.	TRBV6-6	TRBD1	TRBJ2-7	TGTGCCAGCAGCCCGACAGGGGACTCCTACGAGCAGTACTTC	CASSPTGDSYEQYF
many	TRBV3-1/TRBV3-2	TRBD2	TRBJ2-3	TGTGCCAGCAGCTCCTGGACTAGCGGAGATACGCAGTATTTT	CASSSWTSGDTQYF
.	TRBV13	.	TRBJ1-3	TGTGCCAGCAGCTTAGGCACAGCCAGAAACACCATATATTTT	CASSLGTARNTIYF
.	TRBV30	.	TRBJ1-3	TGTGCCTGGAGCGTGGGGGCAACTGGAAACACCATATATTTT	CAWSVGATGNTIYF
.	TRBV6-5	.	TRBJ1-1	TGTGCCAGCAGTTACCGCCCTCTATCTACTGAAGCTTTCTTT	CASSYRPLSTEAFF
.	TRBV6-5	.	TRBJ1-5	TGTGCCAGCGATTCGGGGTATTCAAATCAGCCCCAGCATTTT	CASDSGYSNQPQHF
.	TRBV13	.	TRBJ2-7	TGTGCCAGCAGCTTTCTGCGGGATGGGGCTTACGAGCAGTACTTC	CASSFLRDGAYEQYF
.	TRBV3-1/TRBV3-2	TRBD2	TRBJ2-1	TGTGCCAGCAGCCTCCCCGGGGGGGAGCAGTTCTTC	CASSLPGGEQFF
.	TRBV19	.	TRBJ1-3	TGTGCCAGTAAAACAGGAGGAAACACCATATATTTT	CASKTGGNTIYF
.	TRBV9	TRBD2	TRBJ2-1	TGTGCCAGCAGCGTAGGACTAGCGGGAGAAGAGCAGTTCTTC	CASSVGLAGEEQFF
.	TRBV19	TRBD2	TRBJ2-1	TGTGCCAGTACCCTTAGCGGGAGGGGGAATGAGCAGTTCTTC	CASTLSGRGNEQFF
.	TRBV6-1	.	TRBJ1-1	TGTGCCAGCAGTGAATCCCCGACAGACACCAAAGCTTTCTTT	CASSESPTDTKAFF
.	TRBV7-9	.	TRBJ1-5	TGTGCCAGCAGCTTAGAGGCGGGGGGCAATCAGCCCCAGCATTTT	CASSLEAGGNQPQHF
.	TRBV21-1	.	TRBJ2-4	TGTGCCAGCAGCTATAGTTCGGGGGGGAGTGGTAAAAACATTCAGTACTTC	CASSYSSGGSGKNIQYF
once	TRBV21-1	.	TRBJ2-1	TGTGCCAGCAGCAAAGAGGGGCTAGCGGGAGTGCCGTACAATGAGCAGTTCTTC	CASSKEGLAGVPYNEQFF
.	TRBV6-5	TRBD1	TRBJ1-2	TGTGCCAGCAGGACAGGGGGGAACTATGGCTACACCTTC	CASRTGGNYGYTF
few	TRBV9	.	TRBJ1-6	TGTGCCAGCAGCGTATCGACAGGCCCTCAACCCCTCCACTTT	CASSVSTGPQPLHF
.	TRBV5-4	TRBD1	TRBJ1-6	TGTGCCAGCAGCCCGGGACAGGGGAGGGCTAATTCACCCCTCCACTTT	CASSPGQGRANSPLHF
.	TRBV2	.	TRBJ2-5	TGTGCCAGCTCGCGAGAGTTTGAGACCCAGTACTTC	CASSREFETQYF
.	TRBV7-2	.	TRBJ2-6	TGTGCCAGCAGCCAGGACATGTCCGGGGCCAACGTCCTGACTTTC	CASSQDMSGANVLTF
.	TRBV14	TRBD2	TRBJ2-7	TGTGCCAGCAGTCGTGGACTAGCACCCTCCTACGAGCAGTACTTC	CASSRGLAPSYEQYF
.	TRBV7-3	TRBD2	TRBJ2-2	TGTGCCAGCAGCCAGCGGGGGAACACCGGGGAGCTGTTTTTT	CASSQRGNTGELFF
few	TRBV29-1	TRBD2	TRBJ2-7	TGCAGCGTTCCCGGACTAGCGGGGGGCCACTCCTACGAGCAGTACTTC	CSVPGLAGGHSYEQYF
.	TRBV6-5	TRBD1	TRBJ1-1	TGTGCCAGCAGACAGGGGGGGGCTGGTGAAGCTTTCTTT	CASRQGGAGEAFF
.	TRBV5-6	TRBD1	TRBJ1-1	TGTGCCAGCAGCCTGCAGGGGGTCCGATCTGAAGCTTTCTTT	CASSLQGVRSEAFF